The next 15 T cell receptor beta chains were all read from a single sample in a study of T-cell reconstitution after alpha-beta-depleted transplantation in children. Construction of the TCRbeta library involved unique molecular identifiers. TCRdb processed the PCR reads anew with MiXCR; each CDR3 protein has one entry. The sample records some 80,000 distinct CDR3 sequences, less than 20% being singletons. The sequencing used PBMCs, mostly from graft donor cells, collected 360 days after TCRalphabeta/CD19-depleted stem cell transplant. These receptors all stem from a male patient aged 2-15 years who had a stem cell transplant for acute lymphoblastic leukemia, so the T cells may come from the graft donor.

The rearrangement joins TRBV7-2 to TRBJ2-6; D gene unclear. Trimming removed 0 bases from V and 0 bases from J, with 6 bases in between. This CDR3 has 16 amino acids. Germline V gene sequence: CDR1 SGHTA, CDR2 FQGNSA. CDR3 sequence (DNA): TGTGCCAGCAGCTTAGCTCCTCTCTCTGGGGCCAACGTCCTGACTTTC. This sequence encodes CASSLAPLSGANVLTF.

The rearrangement links TRBV4-1 to TRBJ2-7, with D perhaps matching TRBD1 (6 bases). The CDR3 is made up of 16 amino acids. The germline V and J ends were trimmed by 4 bases and 4 bases, with 20 bases remaining between them. Germline CDR1 is MGHRA and CDR2 is YSYEKL. CDR3 coding DNA: TGCGCCAGCAGCCCCCAGGCGACCAGGGGTACATACGAGCAGTACTTC. It translates to CASSPQATRGTYEQYF.

By proportion, this clonotype is medium-sized. This sequence joins TRBV19 and TRBJ1-5; TRBD1 matches at 9 bases. Germline V gene data show CDR1 as LNHDA and CDR2 as SQIVND (reference sequence). V dropped 3 bases and J dropped 7; count of bases not matched to a gene: 4. This CDR3 comprises 14 residues. The chain's CDR3 is CASSITGGTQPQHF. The CDR3 DNA is TGTGCCAGTAGTATCACAGGGGGCACGCAGCCCCAGCATTTT.

This clonotype was observed a few times. The chain couples TRBV4-2 to TRBJ2-7; 8 bases fit TRBD1. Germline loops: CDR1 LGHNA, CDR2 YNFKEQ. V lost 2 bases to trimming and J lost 4 bases; unmatched junction nucleotides: 10. The CDR3 contains 16 residues. The CDR3, as DNA: TGTGCCAGCAGCCAACTCTCGGACAGGGAATGGTACGAGCAGTACTTC. Amino acids: CASSQLSDREWYEQYF.

The chain joins TRBV12-3 or TRBV12-4 to TRBJ2-7; possible D gene TRBD2, 6 bases. The CDR3 runs 14 residues. Trimming took 3 bases from V and 6 from J, leaving 15 bases between them. DNA for the CDR3: TGTGCCAGCAGTTTTTCGACTAGAGGAGGCGAGCAGTACTTC. Its translation is CASSFSTRGGEQYF.

This clonotype appeared many times. The chain recombines TRBV12-3 or TRBV12-4 with TRBJ2-1; a possible D gene is TRBD2 (5 bases). CDR3 length: 12 amino acids. V shed 6 bases and J shed 7 bases, with 10 bases lying between them. The chain's CDR3 is CASRGSRNEQFF. In DNA form, the CDR3 reads TGTGCCAGCAGAGGGAGTAGGAATGAGCAGTTCTTC.

This sequence joins TRBV10-1 and TRBJ2-3; possible D gene TRBD2, 5 bases. Germline CDR1 WNHNN, CDR2 SYGVQD (reference sequence). The CDR3 runs to 16 residues. V lost 5 bases and J lost 4, with 19 bases in between. CDR3 DNA sequence: TGCGCCAGCAGTCTCCCGGGATTTAAATGGGCAGATACGCAGTATTTT. The encoded protein is CASSLPGFKWADTQYF.

This chain joins TRBV27 and TRBJ2-7; 7 bases agree with TRBD1. The CDR3 loop spans 18 amino acids. V shed 3 bases and J 2 bases; nucleotides not matched to a gene: 16. The germline gives CDR1 MNHEY, CDR2 SMNVEV (reference sequence). DNA for the CDR3: TGTGCCAGCAGTTTCCGGAGGATAGGACAGGCCGATCCCTACGAGCAGTACTTC. The encoded protein is CASSFRRIGQADPYEQYF.

This clonotype came up a few times. CDR3 amino acids: CSVEGVVTQYF. The CDR3 nucleotides are TGCAGCGTTGAAGGAGTAGTCACCCAGTACTTC. V is TRBV29-1 and J is TRBJ2-5; D gene unclear. Trimming stripped 1 base from V and 8 bases from J, with 8 bases between. Germline V gene lookup returns CDR1 SQVTM and CDR2 ANQGSEA. The CDR3 has 11 residues.

This clonotype has only a few counts. The chain carries TRBV5-1 and TRBJ1-2; 8 bases match TRBD1. V trimming: 1 base; J trimming: 6 bases; junction bases outside the gene matches: 5. The CDR3 extends over 14 amino acids. The V gene's germline CDR1 is SGHRS and CDR2 YFSETQ. This CDR3 reads CASSLFQGADGYTF. CDR3 sequence (DNA): TGCGCCAGCAGCTTGTTCCAGGGGGCGGATGGCTACACCTTC.

The V and J genes are TRBV20-1 and TRBJ2-1, with 10 bases lining up with TRBD2. Unmatched junction bases numbered 12, after V lost 0 bases and J lost 7 bases. Germline V gene sequence: CDR1 DFQATT, CDR2 SNEGSKA (reference sequence). CDR3 size: 17 residues. The CDR3 DNA reads TGCAGTGCTAGAGATGGCCTAGCGGGAGTACGTGGGAATGAGCAGTTCTTC. This encodes CSARDGLAGVRGNEQFF.

The rearrangement links TRBV10-3 to TRBJ2-1; 8 bases map to TRBD1. The CDR3 extends over 15 amino acids. Germline V gene data show CDR1 as ENHRY and CDR2 as SYGVKD. Trimming at V came to 7 bases and at J to 3 bases, leaving 8 bases not matched to a gene. The CDR3 sequence: CAITEGGQGYNEQFF. The CDR3 DNA is TGTGCCATCACCGAGGGTGGACAGGGCTACAATGAGCAGTTCTTC.

In this sample, this clonotype turned up many times. The gene calls are TRBV7-2 and TRBJ2-4; 8 bases are shared with TRBD2. The CDR3 totals 15 residues. From germline, CDR1 is SGHTA and CDR2 FQGNSA. Losses at the gene ends were 5 bases for V and 6 bases for J; bases not matched to a gene: 9. CDR3: CASSPPPGLGNIQYF. Here the CDR3 DNA reads TGTGCCAGCAGCCCACCCCCGGGACTAGGAAACATTCAGTACTTC. The complete variable domain, with remaining parts taken from reference TRBV7-2 and TRBJ2-4, reads GAGVSQSPSNKVTEKGKDVELRCDPISGHTALYWYRQSLGQGLEFLIYFQGNSAPDKSGLPSDRFSAERTGGSVSTLTIQRTQQEDSAVYLCASSPPPGLGNIQYFGAGTRLSVL.

The chain joins TRBV12-3 or TRBV12-4 to TRBJ2-2; 8 bases are shared with TRBD2. V dropped 7 bases and J dropped 0; count of bases not matched to a gene: 4. The CDR3 runs to 15 residues. The CDR3 DNA follows: TGTGCCAGCACCCGGGAGGGGACGAACACCGGGGAGCTGTTTTTT. As protein: CASTREGTNTGELFF.

The chain couples TRBV20-1 to TRBJ1-6; D remains unclear. V gave up 3 bases and J gave up 8 bases, with 14 bases separating them. The CDR3 has 14 residues. Germline V gene data show CDR1 as DFQATT and CDR2 as SNEGSKA (reference sequence). CDR3 region: CSARETSRHSPLHF. CDR3 bases: TGCAGTGCTAGGGAGACAAGTCGGCATTCACCCCTCCACTTT.